The 28 T cell receptor beta chains presented below share a single source sample, sequenced in a study of shared clonotypes between healthy human individuals. Assay: immunoSEQ multiplex PCR; the TCRdb copy retains only in-frame clones and omits some. The sample consists of millions of clones, about 95% of them appearing once. Material for sequencing was naive CD4+ T cells sorted from blood. The subset is: CD45RA+ positively selected. These receptors were taken from a man aged 18 to 35 in good health.

The rearrangement joins TRBV10-3 to TRBJ1-3, with 11 nucleotides matching TRBD1. Germline CDR1 and CDR2: ENHRY and SYGVKD. CDR3 length: 15 amino acids. After removal of 10 bases from V and 4 bases from J, the junction contained 9 bases not matched to a gene. CDR3 sequence reads: CASAGQGARGNTIYF. The CDR3 coding sequence is TGTGCCAGCGCTGGACAGGGGGCGAGGGGAAACACCATATATTTT.

About this clone: A junction boundary mismatches the germline segment, possibly from a read error. The V and J genes are TRBV5-1 and TRBJ1-1; no clear D gene. CDR1 and CDR2 (germline): SGHRS, YFSETQ. The CDR3 sequence is 13 residues long. CDR3 DNA sequence: TGCGTCAGCAGCTTCCGGGAGGGCACTGAAGCTTTCTTT. Translating gives CVSSFREGTEAFF.

This chain connects TRBV5-1 to TRBJ2-7, with 8 bases fitting TRBD1. Germline CDR1 is SGHRS and CDR2 is YFSETQ. This CDR3 spans 15 amino acids. The ends lost 0 bases at V and 2 bases at J; junction bases unmatched: 4. The CDR3 nucleotides are TGCGCCAGCAGCTTGGTGACAGGGGTAGCCTACGAGCAGTACTTC. This codes for CASSLVTGVAYEQYF.

This chain links TRBV5-1 with TRBJ2-5; D remains unclear. This CDR3 spans 14 amino acids. The germline V and J ends were trimmed by 3 bases and 5 bases, with 14 bases remaining between them. Per germline, CDR1 SGHRS and CDR2 YFSETQ. The CDR3 here is CASSSQSTGETQYF. The CDR3 DNA reads as TGCGCCAGCAGCTCACAGTCCACCGGGGAGACCCAGTACTTC.

The chain joins TRBV6-5 to TRBJ2-7; D is perhaps TRBD1 or TRBD2 (5 bases each). Trimming removed 7 bases from V and 2 bases from J, with 15 bases in between. CDR1 and CDR2 (germline): MNHEY, SVGAGI. The CDR3 length is 14 residues. Here the CDR3 reads CASTRGKGAYEQYF. In DNA, the CDR3 is TGTGCCAGCACAAGAGGGAAAGGGGCCTACGAGCAGTACTTC.

The chain uses TRBV30 and TRBJ2-7, with a possible D match to TRBD2 (5 bases). The CDR3 is made up of 13 amino acids. Per germline, CDR1 GTSNPN and CDR2 SVGIG (reference sequence). Trimming removed 0 bases at V and 9 bases at J, with 15 bases between. CDR3 protein: CAWSVGQPRGQYF. CDR3 nucleotides: TGTGCCTGGAGTGTCGGTCAGCCTCGGGGGCAGTACTTC. Based on the CDR3 plus reference TRBV30 and TRBJ2-7, the full variable domain is SQTIHQWPATLVQPVGSPLSLECTVEGTSNPNLYWYRQAAGRGLQLLFYSVGIGQISSEVPQNLSASRPQDRQFILSSKKLLLSDSGFYLCAWSVGQPRGQYFGPGTRLTVT.

This clone showed up just once. The V call is TRBV12-5, the J call TRBJ2-1; D uncertain. The CDR3 contains 20 residues. Trimming stripped 0 bases from V and 9 bases from J, with 30 bases between. Germline CDR1 and CDR2: LGHNT and FRNRAP. The CDR3: CASGLVPSFFGTLTQGEQFF. The CDR3 region has the DNA TGTGCTAGTGGTTTGGTACCATCGTTCTTTGGCACCCTTACTCAAGGTGAGCAGTTCTTC.

This chain connects TRBV20-1 to TRBJ2-3; D possibly corresponds to TRBD2 (6 bases). The CDR3 covers 11 residues. CDR1 DFQATT and CDR2 SNEGSKA come from the germline V gene (reference sequence). The chain's CDR3 is CMLTGEDTQYF. In nucleotides, the CDR3 is TGCATGCTGACGGGGGAAGATACGCAGTATTTT.

The chain is built from TRBV15 and TRBJ1-6, with D possibly matching TRBD1 (5 bases). The CDR3 sequence is 17 residues long. Looked up from germline, CDR1 is LNHNV and CDR2 is YYDKDF (reference sequence). The V end lost 1 base, the J end lost 6 bases, and 16 bases lay between the germline ends. CDR3 bases: TGTGCCACCAGCAGAGCCCATCACCGGGGGACTAATTCACCCCTCCACTTT. This gives the protein CATSRAHHRGTNSPLHF.

The rearrangement joins TRBV25-1 to TRBJ2-3; TRBD1 matches at 9 bases. V lost 4 bases, J lost 8 bases, and 7 bases stayed unmatched. The CDR3 totals 14 residues. Per the germline V gene, CDR1 is MGHDK and CDR2 is SYGVNS. As DNA, the CDR3 is TGTGCCAGCAGTGGAGACAGGGGGATCGGTACGCAGTATTTT. It encodes CASSGDRGIGTQYF.

The chain recombines TRBV28 with TRBJ1-2; D possibly corresponds to TRBD1 (6 bases). Germline values: CDR1 MDHEN, CDR2 SYDVKM. Trimming stripped 5 bases from V and 8 bases from J, with 12 bases between. The CDR3 loop spans 12 amino acids. The CDR3 loop reads CASSAQGWGYTF. The DNA of the CDR3 is TGTGCCAGCAGTGCACAGGGTTGGGGCTACACCTTC.

This chain links TRBV6-5 with TRBJ2-5; 12 positions match TRBD2. V was pared by 6 bases and J by 5 bases, with 7 bases of the junction left unmatched. The CDR3 sequence is 15 residues long. Germline CDR1 is MNHEY and CDR2 is SVGAGI. This CDR3 is CASRFLAGGRETQYF. CDR3 nucleotides: TGTGCCAGCAGGTTCCTAGCGGGGGGGCGGGAGACCCAGTACTTC.

The rearrangement uses TRBV6-1 and TRBJ2-2; D possibly corresponds to TRBD1 (5 bases). Trimming stripped 1 base from V and 7 bases from J, with 19 bases between. This CDR3 contains 17 residues. Germline-derived CDR1 and CDR2 are MNHNS and SASEGT. This CDR3 reads CASSEVSGAVQFGELFF. The CDR3, as DNA: TGTGCCAGCAGTGAAGTGTCTGGGGCTGTTCAATTCGGGGAGCTGTTTTTT.

About this clone itself: Other nucleotide sequences in the sample specify the same CDR3. The chain employs TRBV30 and TRBJ1-5, with D perhaps TRBD1 (5 bases). CDR1 is GTSNPN and CDR2 is SVGIG in the germline V gene (reference sequence). The CDR3 has 13 residues. The ends were cut back, 4 bases at V and 1 base at J, with 8 bases in the middle. CDR3 DNA: TGTGCCTGGACGGGGCAGAGCAATCAGCCCCAGCATTTT. Translating it yields CAWTGQSNQPQHF.

V is TRBV6-1 and J is TRBJ2-6; tentative D call: TRBD2 (6 bases). Germline-derived CDR1 and CDR2 are MNHNS and SASEGT. Trimming removed 2 bases from V and 0 bases from J, with 11 bases in between. CDR3 length equals 17 residues. The CDR3 region has the DNA TGTGCCAGCAGTGAACGGGGACTGATCTCTGGGGCCAACGTCCTGACTTTC. Translation gives CASSERGLISGANVLTF.

This sequence joins TRBV6-1 and TRBJ2-5; D is unresolved. From germline, CDR1 is MNHNS and CDR2 SASEGT. CDR3 length equals 12 residues. V lost 7 bases to trimming and J lost 0 bases, with 6 bases between them. The CDR3 is CASTRYQETQYF. As DNA, the CDR3 is TGTGCCAGCACACGGTACCAAGAGACCCAGTACTTC.

Turning to this clone: This CDR3 is also generated by other DNA sequences in the sample. The chain has TRBV18 and TRBJ1-2, with TRBD1 matching 7 bases. V lost 3 bases to trimming and J lost 0 bases; unmatched junction nucleotides: 4. In germline, CDR1 is KGHSH, CDR2 LQKENI. The CDR3 totals 15 residues. The CDR3 sequence is CASSPLQGSNYGYTF. The CDR3 nucleotides are TGTGCCAGCTCACCTTTACAGGGGTCTAACTATGGCTACACCTTC. The variable domain in full, with the rest retrieved from reference TRBV18 and TRBJ1-2, is NAGVMQNPRHLVRRRGQEARLRCSPMKGHSHVYWYRQLPEEGLKFMVYLQKENIIDESGMPKERFSAEFPKEGPSILRIQQVVRGDSAAYFCASSPLQGSNYGYTFGSGTRLTVV.

V and J are TRBV7-9 and TRBJ1-1, with TRBD1 as a possible D gene (5 bases). Trimming removed 0 bases at V and 1 base at J, with 15 bases between. The CDR3 is 17 residues long. Germline CDR1 and CDR2: SEHNR and FQNEAQ (reference sequence). CDR3 sequence reads: CASSLALGTAENTEAFF. CDR3 bases: TGTGCCAGCAGCTTAGCGCTAGGGACGGCAGAGAACACTGAAGCTTTCTTT.

The chain has TRBV11-3 and TRBJ2-5, with TRBD1 identical over 11 bases. The CDR3 extends over 13 amino acids. Germline assignment: CDR1 SGHNT and CDR2 YENEEA. V shed 4 bases, J shed 5 bases, and the junction held 0 bases outside the gene matches. The CDR3 DNA reads as TGTGCCAGCAGCTGGGACAGGGGGGAGACCCAGTACTTC. This translates into CASSWDRGETQYF. Full variable domain (outside the CDR3, taken from reference TRBV11-3 and TRBJ2-5): EAGVVQSPRYKIIEKKQPVAFWCNPISGHNTLYWYLQNLGQGPELLIRYENEEAVDDSQLPKDRFSAERLKGVDSTLKIQPAELGDSAVYLCASSWDRGETQYFGPGTRLLVL.

The gene calls are TRBV2 and TRBJ2-5; D is perhaps TRBD2 (5 bases). The ends were cut back, 7 bases at V and 0 bases at J, with 15 bases in the middle. CDR3 length: 15 amino acids. Germline loops: CDR1 SNHLY, CDR2 FYNNEI. The CDR3, as DNA: TGTGCCAGCACTCTAGCCCCAACCAACCAAGAGACCCAGTACTTC. Protein sequence: CASTLAPTNQETQYF.

The V and J genes are TRBV7-2 and TRBJ2-7; 12 bases are a match to TRBD2. This CDR3 is built from 15 residues. Trimming at V came to 5 bases and at J to 1 base, leaving 3 bases not matched to a gene. From germline, CDR1 is SGHTA and CDR2 FQGNSA. The CDR3 protein is CASSRLAGESYEQYF. The CDR3 DNA is TGTGCCAGCAGCCGACTAGCGGGGGAATCCTACGAGCAGTACTTC.

In its sample, this clone was seen once. This same CDR3 is encoded by further DNA sequences in the sample. The rearrangement joins TRBV5-1 to TRBJ2-3, with 9 bases lining up with TRBD1. Germline assignment: CDR1 SGHRS and CDR2 YFSETQ. This CDR3 is built from 15 residues. V was clipped by 4 bases and J by 1 base; unmatched bases: 4. CDR3 sequence: CASSPRTGGTDTQYF. CDR3 bases: TGCGCCAGCAGCCCTCGGACAGGGGGCACAGATACGCAGTATTTT.

The gene calls are TRBV6-6 and TRBJ2-7, with D unclear. V lost 6 bases, J lost 3 bases, and 12 bases lay in between. Germline CDR1 is MNHNY and CDR2 is SVGAGI (reference sequence). CDR3 length: 13 residues. The chain's CDR3 is CASRSWLHYEQYF. The CDR3 DNA sequence: TGTGCCAGCAGAAGCTGGCTGCACTACGAGCAGTACTTC.

The chain combines TRBV19 with TRBJ2-7; tentatively, D is TRBD2 (5 bases). V lost 5 bases and J lost 2, with 10 bases in between. This CDR3 has 13 amino acids. Germline V gives CDR1 LNHDA, CDR2 SQIVND (reference sequence). Written as DNA, the CDR3 is TGTGCCAGTAGTTCTACGGGGACCTACGAGCAGTACTTC. Translation: CASSSTGTYEQYF.

V is TRBV30 and J is TRBJ2-7, with D perhaps matching TRBD2 (5 bases). Germline-derived CDR1 and CDR2 are GTSNPN and SVGIG (reference sequence). The V gene lost 2 bases and the J gene lost 9 bases, with 14 bases spanning the gap. The CDR3 covers 12 residues. The CDR3: CAWSREPPGQYF. The CDR3 DNA follows: TGTGCCTGGAGTAGGGAGCCGCCGGGGCAGTACTTC.

The chain links TRBV6-5 to TRBJ1-4; TRBD1 might be the D (5 bases). The CDR3 extends over 16 amino acids. V was cut by 0 bases and J by 8 bases, with 16 bases left in between. CDR1 MNHEY and CDR2 SVGAGI come from the germline V gene. The CDR3 region is CASSYSTGQGREKLFF. The CDR3 DNA sequence: TGTGCCAGCAGTTACTCGACCGGTCAGGGTCGAGAAAAACTGTTTTTT.

The V and J genes are TRBV29-1 and TRBJ2-2, with 7 nucleotides matching TRBD1. In germline, CDR1 is SQVTM, CDR2 ANQGSEA. The CDR3 sequence is 12 residues long. V shed 6 bases, J shed 5 bases, and the junction held 3 bases outside the gene matches. CDR3 in amino acids: CSVDRETGELFF. The CDR3 DNA reads TGCAGCGTCGACAGGGAGACCGGGGAGCTGTTTTTT.

This chain links TRBV28 with TRBJ2-7; D gene ambiguous. Trimming pared 5 bases from V and 0 bases from J, leaving 11 bases between. CDR3 length equals 14 residues. The germline gives CDR1 MDHEN, CDR2 SYDVKM. CDR3: CASSPHSVSYEQYF. CDR3 coding DNA: TGTGCCAGCAGTCCTCACAGCGTCTCCTACGAGCAGTACTTC.